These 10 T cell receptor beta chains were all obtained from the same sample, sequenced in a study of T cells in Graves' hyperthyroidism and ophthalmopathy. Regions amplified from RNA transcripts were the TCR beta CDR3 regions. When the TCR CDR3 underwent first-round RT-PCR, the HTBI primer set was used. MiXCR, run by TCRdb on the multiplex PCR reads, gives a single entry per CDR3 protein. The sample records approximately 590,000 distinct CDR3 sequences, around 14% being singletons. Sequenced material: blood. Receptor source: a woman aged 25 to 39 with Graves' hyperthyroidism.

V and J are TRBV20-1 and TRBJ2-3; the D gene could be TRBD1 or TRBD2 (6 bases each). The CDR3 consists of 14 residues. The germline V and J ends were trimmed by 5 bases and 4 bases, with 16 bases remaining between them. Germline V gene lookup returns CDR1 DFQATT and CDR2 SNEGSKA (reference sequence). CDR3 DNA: TGCAGTGCTGGGGCGGGGCAGGGGTCAGATACGCAGTATTTT. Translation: CSAGAGQGSDTQYF.

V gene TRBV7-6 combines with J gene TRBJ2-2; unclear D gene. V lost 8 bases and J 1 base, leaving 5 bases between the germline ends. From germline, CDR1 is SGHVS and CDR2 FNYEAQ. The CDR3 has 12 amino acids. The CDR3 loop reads CASLWNTGELFF. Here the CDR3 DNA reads TGTGCCAGCTTATGGAACACCGGGGAGCTGTTTTTT.

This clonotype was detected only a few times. CDR3 sequence (DNA): TGTGCCAGCTCATCCCCCCGGTTGGCAGATACGCAGTATTTT. Its protein product is CASSSPRLADTQYF. The chain has TRBV18 and TRBJ2-3; D unresolved. Germline assignment: CDR1 KGHSH and CDR2 LQKENI. The CDR3 extends over 14 amino acids. The V gene lost 5 bases and the J gene lost 4 bases, with 13 bases spanning the gap.

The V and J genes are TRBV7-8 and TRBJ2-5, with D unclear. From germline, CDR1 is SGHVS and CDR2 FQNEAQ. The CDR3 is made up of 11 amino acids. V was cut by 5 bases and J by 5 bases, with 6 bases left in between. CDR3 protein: CASSGAETQYF. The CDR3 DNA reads TGTGCCAGCAGCGGAGCGGAGACCCAGTACTTC.

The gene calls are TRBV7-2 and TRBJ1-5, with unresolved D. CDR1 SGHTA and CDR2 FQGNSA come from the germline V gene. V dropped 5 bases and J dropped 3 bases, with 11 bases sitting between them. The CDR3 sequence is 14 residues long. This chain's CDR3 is CASSLPRNNQPQHF. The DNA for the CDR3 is TGTGCCAGCAGCCTACCCCGCAACAATCAGCCCCAGCATTTT.

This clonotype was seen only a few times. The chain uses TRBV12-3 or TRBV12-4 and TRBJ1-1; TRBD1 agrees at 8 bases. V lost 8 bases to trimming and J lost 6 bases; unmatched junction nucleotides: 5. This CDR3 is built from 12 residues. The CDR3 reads CASGQGVPEAFF. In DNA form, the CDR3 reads TGTGCCAGCGGACAGGGCGTCCCTGAAGCTTTCTTT.

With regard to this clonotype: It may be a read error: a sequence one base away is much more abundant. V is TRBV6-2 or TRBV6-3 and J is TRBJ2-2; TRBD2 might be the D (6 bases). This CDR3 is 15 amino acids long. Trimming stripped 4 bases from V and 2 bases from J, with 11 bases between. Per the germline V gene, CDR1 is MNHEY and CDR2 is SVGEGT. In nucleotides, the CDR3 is TGTGCCAGCAGTTGCCTCGGGGGTAACACCGGGGAGCTGTTTTTT. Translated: CASSCLGGNTGELFF.

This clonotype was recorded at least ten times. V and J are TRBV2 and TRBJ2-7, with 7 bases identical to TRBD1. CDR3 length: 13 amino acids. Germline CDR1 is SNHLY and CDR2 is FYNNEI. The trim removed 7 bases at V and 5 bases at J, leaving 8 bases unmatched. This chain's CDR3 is CASTRTGLHEQYF. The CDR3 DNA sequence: TGTGCCAGCACCCGGACAGGTCTCCACGAGCAGTACTTC.

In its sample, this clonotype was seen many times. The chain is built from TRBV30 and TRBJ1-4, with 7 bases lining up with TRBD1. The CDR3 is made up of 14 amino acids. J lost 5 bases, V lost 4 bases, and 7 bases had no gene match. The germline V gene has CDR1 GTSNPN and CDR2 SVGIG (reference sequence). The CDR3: CAWTPGQLNEKLFF. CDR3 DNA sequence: TGTGCCTGGACTCCGGGACAGCTAAATGAAAAACTGTTTTTT.

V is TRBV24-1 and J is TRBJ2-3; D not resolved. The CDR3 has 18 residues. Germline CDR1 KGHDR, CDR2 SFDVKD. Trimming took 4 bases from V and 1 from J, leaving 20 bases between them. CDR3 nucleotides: TGTGCCACCAGTGACCAACCTCGGACGACGGCCCGCACAGATACGCAGTATTTT. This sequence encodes CATSDQPRTTARTDTQYF.